The 21 T cell receptor beta chains below were found in one sample sequenced in a study of metastatic and nonmetastatic thyroid tumors. No treatment of any kind had been given to any patient before thyroid surgery. TCRdb reprocessed the PCR reads via MiXCR. There are about 92,000 clones in the sample; more than 12% occur only once, and 3.6% lies in the top ten. Sequencing used blood. Source of these receptors: a female donor with papillary thyroid cancer or a benign thyroid nodule (not recorded which). Some clones in this sample may be carry-over from other donors' samples.

This clone was recorded at least ten times. The chain joins TRBV3-1 to TRBJ1-3, with a weak D call TRBD1 (5 bases). Per germline, CDR1 LGHDT and CDR2 YNNKEL (reference sequence). CDR3 length: 18 amino acids. Trimming cost V 0 bases and J 0 bases, with 15 bases left between them. The CDR3 loop is CASSQDWGRISSGNTIYF. The CDR3 DNA reads TGTGCCAGCAGCCAAGATTGGGGCAGGATCAGCTCTGGAAACACCATATATTTT.

About this clone itself: A much larger clone differs from this one at a single base, so this may be a read error. The chain uses TRBV5-6 and TRBJ1-2; TRBD1 is a possible D gene (6 bases). Per the germline V gene, CDR1 is SGHDT and CDR2 is YYEEEE. CDR3 length: 14 amino acids. CDR3 DNA: TGTGCCAGCAGCTGGTGGGGGGCGGACTATCGCTACACCTTC. As protein: CASSWWGADYRYTF. The full variable domain, with the rest looked up from reference TRBV5-6 and TRBJ1-2, is DAGVTQSPTHLIKTRGQQVTLRCSPKSGHDTVSWYQQALGQGPQFIFQYYEEEERQRGNFPDRFSGHQFPNYSSELNVNALLLGDSALYLCASSWWGADYRYTFGSGTRLTVV.

This clone came up a few times. Just one base apart from a much larger clone, this may be a read error. V usage is TRBV28 and J usage is TRBJ2-5; D is perhaps TRBD2 (5 bases). Per germline, CDR1 MDHEN and CDR2 SYDVKM. CDR3 length: 14 residues. The CDR3, as DNA: TGTGCCATCAGTTTAGGTTTTACCGGGATGGGCCAGTACTTC. This gives the protein CAISLGFTGMGQYF.

About this clone: This may be a read error, as it is one base from a much larger clone. This chain joins TRBV7-2 and TRBJ2-7; TRBD1 agrees at 9 bases. J gave up 7 bases and V 2 bases, and 9 bases lay outside the gene matches. The CDR3 totals 15 residues. Germline CDR1 and CDR2: SGHTA and FQGNSA. CDR3 loop: CASSLLWDRAGEQYF. CDR3 sequence (DNA): TGTGCCAGCAGCTTACTCTGGGACAGGGCAGGGGAGCAGTACTTC. Full variable domain (outside the CDR3, taken from reference TRBV7-2 and TRBJ2-7): GAGVSQSPSNKVTEKGKDVELRCDPISGHTALYWYRQSLGQGLEFLIYFQGNSAPDKSGLPSDRFSAERTGGSVSTLTIQRTQQEDSAVYLCASSLLWDRAGEQYFGPGTRLTVT.

This clone was seen a few times. This could be a read error, since a much larger clone is one nucleotide away. The chain links TRBV20-1 to TRBJ1-5; no definite D call. Per germline, CDR1 DFQATT and CDR2 SNEGSKA (reference sequence). This CDR3 has 14 amino acids. The germline V and J ends were trimmed by 1 base and 3 bases, with 10 bases remaining between them. CDR3 in amino acids: CSARVGNANQPQHF. The CDR3 DNA reads TGCAGTGCTAGAGTGGGAAATGCCAATCAGCCCCAGCATTTT.

In this sample, this clone turned up many times. The gene calls are TRBV11-1 and TRBJ2-1; D is possibly TRBD2 (6 bases). CDR1 is SGHAT and CDR2 is FQDESV in the germline V gene (reference sequence). V lost 4 bases, J lost 3 bases, and 16 bases lay in between. The CDR3 runs 16 residues. DNA for the CDR3: TGTGCCAGCAGCTCCTGGTCGGGACTCATCTACAATGAGCAGTTCTTC. Translated: CASSSWSGLIYNEQFF.

This clone was counted many times. The chain recombines TRBV18 with TRBJ1-2; 7 nucleotides align to TRBD1. The CDR3 sequence is 15 residues long. Germline values: CDR1 KGHSH, CDR2 LQKENI. V dropped 1 base and J dropped 8; count of bases not matched to a gene: 10. Here the CDR3 reads CASSPQVRGSDGYTF. The CDR3 region has the DNA TGTGCCAGCTCACCACAAGTCAGGGGGTCGGACGGCTACACCTTC.

This clone was observed many times. The chain links TRBV28 to TRBJ1-6; D not certain. This CDR3 is 15 amino acids long. V was shortened by 2 bases and J by 7 bases, with 12 bases between the two germline ends. CDR1 MDHEN and CDR2 SYDVKM come from the germline V gene. The CDR3 DNA reads as TGTGCCAGCAGTTTAGCTGGGAGGCAGAATTCACCCCTCCACTTT. This sequence encodes CASSLAGRQNSPLHF.

The gene calls are TRBV5-6 and TRBJ2-1; D tentatively reads TRBD1 or TRBD2 (5 bases each). Trimming removed 4 bases at V and 7 bases at J, with 12 bases between. This CDR3 spans 13 amino acids. Germline CDR1 reads SGHDT; CDR2 reads YYEEEE. CDR3 loop: CASSPGTLNEQFF. DNA of the CDR3: TGTGCCAGCAGCCCCGGGACGCTGAATGAGCAGTTCTTC.

This clone was observed many times. V is TRBV7-2 and J is TRBJ2-1; D is perhaps TRBD2 (5 bases). Trimming pared 6 bases from V and 4 bases from J, leaving 16 bases between. CDR3 size: 15 residues. Germline CDR1 and CDR2: SGHTA and FQGNSA. The CDR3 DNA reads TGTGCCAGCAGACCCTCCTCGGACTCTTACAATGAGCAGTTCTTC. Translation gives CASRPSSDSYNEQFF.

This clone occurred many times. CDR3 bases: TGTGCCAGCACCCTAGGGACCTCCATTAAAGAGACCCAGTACTTC. It codes for CASTLGTSIKETQYF. The chain has TRBV2 and TRBJ2-5; D may match TRBD1 or TRBD2 (5 bases each). Germline values: CDR1 SNHLY, CDR2 FYNNEI. The V and J ends lost 7 bases and 3 bases respectively, with 18 bases between them. The CDR3 extends over 15 amino acids.

This chain connects TRBV4-1 to TRBJ1-2; 7 bases fit TRBD1. The germline CDR1 and CDR2 sequences are MGHRA and YSYEKL. J gave up 4 bases and V 4 bases, and 12 bases lay outside the gene matches. CDR3 length: 16 residues. This chain's CDR3 is CASSPPGLRGSYGYTF. DNA of the CDR3: TGCGCCAGCAGCCCACCAGGTCTCAGGGGGTCCTATGGCTACACCTTC.

As to this clone: A much larger clone differs from this one at a single base, so this may be a read error. The chain uses TRBV6-2 or TRBV6-3 and TRBJ2-2, with 11 bases lining up with TRBD2. J lost 0 bases, V lost 7 bases, and 13 bases had no gene match. This CDR3 is built from 19 residues. Germline CDR1 is MNHEY and CDR2 is SVGEGT. This CDR3 is CASNRSSGGRDANTGELFF. CDR3 nucleotide sequence: TGTGCCAGCAATAGGTCTAGCGGGGGGCGGGACGCGAACACCGGGGAGCTGTTTTTT.

This clone came up many times. The CDR3, as DNA: TGTGCCAGCTCCGGGACAGGGACTACAGATACGCAGTATTTT. Protein product: CASSGTGTTDTQYF. This chain links TRBV18 with TRBJ2-3, with 9 bases identical to TRBD1. CDR1 and CDR2 from the germline V gene are KGHSH and LQKENI. This CDR3 has 14 residues. The junction had 4 bases not matched to a gene; V was cut back by 6 bases and J by 3 bases.

This clone occurred a few times. This chain uses TRBV30 with TRBJ1-1; D gene ambiguous. Germline V gene data show CDR1 as GTSNPN and CDR2 as SVGIG (reference sequence). Trimming shortened V by 7 bases and J by 5 bases, and 17 bases separated the two germline ends. The CDR3 consists of 13 residues. CDR3 region: CASRDKGWTEAFF. CDR3 DNA: TGTGCCTCGAGGGATAAGGGTTGGACTGAAGCTTTCTTT.

This clone was observed many times. The V call is TRBV6-5, the J call TRBJ2-6, with unresolved D. Germline CDR1 is MNHEY and CDR2 is SVGAGI. V gave up 2 bases and J gave up 2 bases, with 7 bases separating them. The CDR3 length is 15 residues. The CDR3 sequence: CASSYTWTGANVLTF. The CDR3 DNA sequence: TGTGCCAGCAGTTACACCTGGACTGGGGCCAACGTCCTGACTTTC.

Regarding this clone: Being one base from a much bigger clone, this may be a read error. Other nucleotide sequences from this sample produce the same CDR3. The rearrangement links TRBV3-1 to TRBJ2-5, with TRBD2 matching 9 bases. The CDR3 consists of 17 residues. Germline V gene sequence: CDR1 LGHDT, CDR2 YNNKEL (reference sequence). V lost 3 bases to trimming and J lost 4 bases; unmatched junction nucleotides: 12. CDR3 sequence (DNA): TGTGCCAGCAGCCACCGCTCGGCTGCGGGGGGGCCAGAGACCCAGTACTTC. It specifies CASSHRSAAGGPETQYF.

CDR3 DNA sequence: TGTGCCAGCTCAAGCGCACAGGTTCCGGAGCCCCAGCATTTT. Its protein product is CASSSAQVPEPQHF. This chain links TRBV18 with TRBJ1-5; tentatively, D is TRBD1 (5 bases). Trimming removed 5 bases from V and 8 bases from J, with 16 bases in between. The CDR3 has 14 residues. In germline, CDR1 is KGHSH, CDR2 LQKENI.

This clone came up a few times. At one of its ends the junction is not consistent with the germline gene, which may arise from a read error. V is TRBV6-2 or TRBV6-3 and J is TRBJ2-5; D ambiguous. The CDR3 length is 14 residues. CDR1 is MNHEY and CDR2 is SVGEGT in the germline V gene. CDR3 region: CASSYPVSRETHYF. CDR3 bases: TGTGCCAGCAGTTACCCAGTGTCTAGAGAGACCCACTACTTC.

This clone has ten or more counts. The same CDR3 is also encoded by other DNA sequences in this sample. V is TRBV4-1 and J is TRBJ1-4; D is perhaps TRBD1 (5 bases). There are 15 residues in the CDR3. Trimming took off 3 bases at V and 0 bases at J, with 8 bases between the two ends. Germline V gene sequence: CDR1 MGHRA, CDR2 YSYEKL. The chain's CDR3 is CASSQGGATNEKLFF. CDR3 nucleotides: TGCGCCAGCAGCCAGGGGGGAGCAACTAATGAAAAACTGTTTTTT.

This clone came up many times. Other DNA sequences of this sample code for an identical CDR3. This chain links TRBV28 with TRBJ1-6; tentative D call: TRBD1 (5 bases). This CDR3 comprises 15 residues. V was shortened by 4 bases and J by 0 bases, with 7 bases between the two germline ends. Germline V gene lookup returns CDR1 MDHEN and CDR2 SYDVKM. The CDR3 DNA follows: TGTGCCAGCAGTTCAGGGAGCTCCTATAATTCACCCCTCCACTTT. Its protein is CASSSGSSYNSPLHF.